Below, one T cell receptor (beta chain) is given with its context. The method was immunoSEQ multiplex PCR; TCRdb's version includes in-frame clones alone and lacks a portion of them. The sample lists about 61,000 clones; approximately 90% were seen once. This sample was included in a study of T cell changes during pregnancy in multiple sclerosis. CDR1 is MNHNS, CDR2 SASEGT, per germline. The CDR3 is 16 residues long. The V and J ends lost 2 bases and 2 bases respectively, with 13 bases between them. The source of this sequence is a female donor in good health, enrolled as a control in a pregnancy study. This rearrangement joins TRBV6-1 to TRBJ1-5; D possibly corresponds to TRBD1 (5 bases). This specimen consisted of peripheral blood, obtained in the first trimester of pregnancy. This CDR3 is CASSERLGVGNQPQHF. CDR3 coding DNA: TGTGCCAGCAGTGAAAGGTTAGGGGTTGGCAATCAGCCCCAGCATTTT.